This T cell receptor beta chain is drawn from a study of T cell repertoires in ileal Crohn's disease. In the study overall: Median disease duration was about 8.5 years; 35% to 45% smoked at surgery. About half received postoperative treatment, roughly ten with thiopurines and 15 to 20 anti-TNF.

Surgical specimens yielded lamina propria lymphocytes, which were density-gradient separated and then sorted. Study-wide results and caveats: High-frequency clones were more common in sorted CD8 than CD4 cells. Compared with non-smokers, active smokers at surgery showed more clonal expansions.

The data were produced by immunoSEQ multiplex PCR, yet TCRdb's version contains in-frame clones alone and is incomplete. The sample holds under 6,500 clones, around nine tenths seen once. A word on this clone: Its target is not known.

Trimming removed 0 bases at V and 6 bases at J, with 9 bases between. The CDR3 extends over 14 amino acids. Germline V lookup: CDR1 LGHNT, CDR2 FRNRAP. The clonotype comes from an adult with Crohn's disease. Some clones in this sample may be carry-over from other donors' samples. V and J are TRBV12-5 and TRBJ2-1; D ambiguous. The sample consisted of CD4+ T cells from ileum. CDR3 residues: CASGLVPDINEQFF. The CDR3 DNA reads TGTGCTAGTGGTTTGGTGCCCGACATCAATGAGCAGTTCTTC.